Below, 14 T cell receptor beta chains from the same sample are listed, as sequenced in a study of kidney transplant recipient with SARS-CoV-2 infection. Each CDR3 protein gets one entry after TCRdb re-called the reads with MiXCR. The data hold 250,000 or so distinct CDR3 sequences, with around 26% observed a single time. This specimen was a blood sample, taken at baseline and on approximately day 120 from a kidney transplant recipient. The receptors originated from a male patient in his thirties who had COVID-19 and was a kidney transplant recipient. A share of the T cells may be of graft donor origin.

This clonotype was observed many times. This chain joins TRBV15 and TRBJ1-2, with D perhaps TRBD1 (5 bases). Germline V gives CDR1 LNHNV, CDR2 YYDKDF (reference sequence). V gave up 1 base and J gave up 5 bases, with 11 bases separating them. The CDR3 has 14 residues. The CDR3 coding sequence is TGTGCCACCAGCAGAGCCGGGGCCGAGTATGGCTACACCTTC. Encoded protein: CATSRAGAEYGYTF.

At least ten counts were recorded for this clonotype. The rearrangement uses TRBV6-4 and TRBJ1-2; D is unclear. This CDR3 has 17 amino acids. Germline V CDR1 and CDR2: MRHNA, SNTAGT. V was pared by 4 bases and J by 4 bases, with 22 bases between. The CDR3 sequence is CASSACRSHGKTYGYTF. For the CDR3, the DNA is TGTGCCAGCAGTGCCTGCCGCTCACACGGAAAGACCTATGGCTACACCTTC.

This clonotype was recorded at least ten times. The chain couples TRBV9 to TRBJ1-2; no clear D. V lost 7 bases to trimming and J lost 4 bases, with 23 bases between them. The CDR3 sequence is 16 residues long. The V gene's germline CDR1 is SGDLS and CDR2 YYNGEE. The CDR3 is CASLEWYSRKTYGYTF. CDR3 bases: TGTGCCAGCCTTGAGTGGTACTCAAGAAAGACCTATGGCTACACCTTC.

This clonotype came up many times. The gene calls are TRBV4-3 and TRBJ2-7, with 8 positions matching TRBD1. J was trimmed by 5 bases and V by 1 base; bases with no gene match: 7. From germline, CDR1 is LGHNA and CDR2 YSLEER. The length of the CDR3 is 15 residues. The CDR3 here is CASSQGTGLVHEQYF. DNA for the CDR3: TGCGCCAGCAGCCAAGGGACAGGGTTAGTCCACGAGCAGTACTTC.

The sample holds many counts of this clonotype. The rearrangement joins TRBV9 to TRBJ1-2, with a possible D match to TRBD1 (5 bases). CDR3 size: 16 residues. V was trimmed by 6 bases and J by 4 bases, leaving 22 bases between them. Germline V gene lookup returns CDR1 SGDLS and CDR2 YYNGEE. CDR3 nucleotides: TGTGCCAGCACGCGGGGGTACTCAAGAAAGACCTATGGCTACACCTTC. It codes for CASTRGYSRKTYGYTF.

Remarks on this clonotype: It may be a read error: a sequence one base away is much more abundant. The chain combines TRBV3-1 with TRBJ2-7, with D maybe TRBD2 (6 bases). Trimming removed 1 base at V and 10 bases at J, with 20 bases between. Germline V gives CDR1 LGHDT, CDR2 YNNKEL (reference sequence). The CDR3 consists of 15 residues. The DNA for the CDR3 is TGTGCCAGCAGCCAAGCTCCCGGGACTCAAGAGGCCCAGTACTTC. It codes for CASSQAPGTQEAQYF.

This clonotype was seen ten or more times. The rearrangement joins TRBV20-1 to TRBJ2-5; tentatively, D is TRBD2 (6 bases). The CDR3 extends over 14 amino acids. V shed 5 bases and J shed 5 bases, with 18 bases lying between them. Per germline, CDR1 DFQATT and CDR2 SNEGSKA (reference sequence). CDR3 residues: CSAAAEWGEETQYF. As DNA, the CDR3 is TGCAGTGCTGCTGCGGAGTGGGGGGAGGAGACCCAGTACTTC.

Points on this clonotype: A read error may account for a junction end that differs from germline. The CDR3 here is CAGSYATGTGSPLHF. Here the CDR3 DNA reads TGTGCCGGCAGTTACGCGACAGGGACGGGTTCACCCCTCCACTTT. The chain recombines TRBV6-5 with TRBJ1-6; 7 bases agree with TRBD1. The CDR3 spans 15 residues. The V gene's germline CDR1 is MNHEY and CDR2 SVGAGI.

Comment on this clonotype: One base away lies a much larger clone, so this may be a sequencing read error. The J gene is TRBJ2-2, the V gene TRBV10-3; 7 bases line up with TRBD2. With 8 bases clipped from V and 1 base from J, the junction kept 10 bases outside the gene matches. Germline CDR1 is ENHRY and CDR2 is SYGVKD. The CDR3 is made up of 16 amino acids. The CDR3 reads CAIGRRLAGNTGELFF. In DNA, the CDR3 is TGTGCCATCGGGAGGAGGTTAGCGGGGAACACCGGGGAGCTGTTTTTT.

Details on this clonotype: A much more abundant neighbour one base away suggests this may be a read error. The chain joins TRBV19 to TRBJ1-2; no clear D gene. The CDR3 has 17 residues. Trimming took 4 bases from V and 4 from J, leaving 22 bases between them. CDR1 and CDR2 (germline): LNHDA, SQIVND (reference sequence). The CDR3 is CASSTRKTNRKTYGYTF. CDR3 sequence (DNA): TGTGCCAGTAGTACCCGGAAGACAAATCGAAAGACCTATGGCTACACCTTC.

About this clonotype itself: This may be a read error, as it is one base from a much larger clone. CDR3 nucleotide sequence: TGTGCCAGCAGTTTCTCTAGAGGTGGGAGAAAGGCCTATGGCTACACCTTC. Its protein is CASSFSRGGRKAYGYTF. V is TRBV6-5 and J is TRBJ1-2, with D uncertain. V was clipped by 4 bases and J by 4 bases, with 22 bases between them. Germline CDR1 is MNHEY and CDR2 is SVGAGI. This CDR3 is built from 17 residues.

This clonotype was seen many times. A junction boundary mismatches the germline segment, possibly from a read error. The rearrangement links TRBV29-1 to TRBJ1-1, with D perhaps matching TRBD1 (5 bases). Germline CDR1 reads SQVTM; CDR2 reads ANQGSEA. The CDR3 loop spans 11 amino acids. The CDR3 nucleotides read TGCAGCGTCGAAGGAGGGGAGGAAGCTTTCTTT. It is translated as CSVEGGEEAFF. The full variable domain, rest sourced from reference TRBV29-1 and TRBJ1-1, is SAVISQKPSRDICQRGTSLTIQCQVDSQVTMMFWYRQQPGQSLTLIATANQGSEATYESGFVIDKFPISRPNLTFSTLTVSNMSPEDSSIYLCSVEGGEEAFFGQGTRLTVV.

V and J are TRBV27 and TRBJ2-5; 7 bases match TRBD1. The germline V gene encodes CDR1 MNHEY and CDR2 SMNVEV (reference sequence). The CDR3 has 14 amino acids. V was clipped by 10 bases and J by 4 bases; unmatched bases: 12. The CDR3 loop is CATMTGQDTETQYF. The CDR3 DNA is TGTGCCACCATGACAGGACAGGACACAGAGACCCAGTACTTC.

This clonotype was recorded many times. The CDR3, as DNA: TGTGCCAGCAGTGAGGACAGCTCTGGAAACACCATATATTTT. Translating it yields CASSEDSSGNTIYF. The rearrangement links TRBV9 to TRBJ1-3, with a tentative D call TRBD1 (6 bases). Trimming removed 5 bases at V and 0 bases at J, with 9 bases between. CDR1 and CDR2 from the germline V gene are SGDLS and YYNGEE. The CDR3 is 14 amino acids.